This T cell receptor (beta chain) was retrieved from a study of control samples from healthy donors and cancer patients. Germline V CDR1 and CDR2: SGHAT, FQNNGV. This CDR3 comprises 15 residues. The ends were cut back, 0 bases at V and 4 bases at J, with 11 bases in the middle. The protocol was immunoSEQ multiplex PCR, while the TCRdb copy is restricted to in-frame clones and leaves out a portion. The sample contains 100,000 to 130,000 clones, approximately 80% of which appear only once. Material: blood. The gene calls are TRBV11-2 and TRBJ2-3, with D uncertain. The receptor was isolated from a man younger than 35 in good health. The CDR3 nucleotides are TGTGCCAGCAGCTTAGAGGTGATCCGGGCAGATACGCAGTATTTT. Residues: CASSLEVIRADTQYF.